These 5 T cell receptor beta chains were sequenced from one sample in a study of blood T cell repertoires in COVID-19. Measured with immunoSEQ multiplex PCR; TCRdb has only the in-frame clones, and not every one. This sample has 200,000 to 300,000 clones, with about 82% found just once. The specimen was peripheral blood. The receptors stem from a man aged 50-60 years with COVID-19, enrolled during active disease.

V is TRBV5-1 and J is TRBJ2-6, with D unresolved. V was shortened by 0 bases and J by 2 bases, with 9 bases between the two germline ends. In germline, CDR1 is SGHRS, CDR2 YFSETQ. This CDR3 is built from 16 residues. The CDR3 DNA sequence: TGCGCCAGCAGCTTGGAGTACATTGCTGGGGCCAACGTCCTGACTTTC. Translated, it gives CASSLEYIAGANVLTF.

This clone was counted a few times. The V gene is TRBV4-2, the J gene TRBJ2-5, with 14 bases that match TRBD2. Germline CDR1 reads LGHNA; CDR2 reads YNFKEQ. Trimming removed 4 bases from V and 1 base from J; junction bases left unmatched: 5. This CDR3 has 17 amino acids. This CDR3 reads CASSPGTSGGSQETQYF. DNA of the CDR3: TGTGCCAGCAGCCCTGGGACTAGCGGGGGTTCCCAAGAGACCCAGTACTTC.

The chain links TRBV18 to TRBJ2-5; 15 bases line up with TRBD2. CDR3 size: 17 residues. Per the germline V gene, CDR1 is KGHSH and CDR2 is LQKENI. The ends lost 3 bases at V and 2 bases at J; junction bases unmatched: 4. The CDR3, as DNA: TGTGCCAGCTCACCTGCGGGACTAGCGGGGGGTCAAGAGACCCAGTACTTC. Its protein is CASSPAGLAGGQETQYF.

V usage is TRBV5-4 and J usage is TRBJ2-7, with 8 bases fitting TRBD2. The V gene's germline CDR1 is SGHNT and CDR2 YYREEE (reference sequence). This CDR3 has 15 residues. J was trimmed by 4 bases and V by 3 bases; bases with no gene match: 9. The CDR3 DNA sequence: TGTGCCAGCAGCTCTAACCGGGGGGGGGTTTACGAGCAGTACTTC. It is translated as CASSSNRGGVYEQYF.

This clone was detected only a few times. The V and J genes are TRBV4-1 and TRBJ2-3; no reliable D call. V gave up 0 bases and J gave up 3 bases, with 10 bases separating them. The CDR3 loop spans 15 amino acids. The germline V gene has CDR1 MGHRA and CDR2 YSYEKL. CDR3 amino acids: CASSQDQATTDTQYF. CDR3 sequence (DNA): TGCGCCAGCAGCCAAGATCAGGCGACGACAGATACGCAGTATTTT.